The 31 T cell receptor beta chains presented below share a single source sample, sequenced in a study of OX40 agonist ivuxolimab in advanced cancers. Generated by immunoSEQ multiplex PCR, the TCRdb table keeps only in-frame clones and is missing some. The top ten hold approximately 10% of the sample, which has about 72,000 clones, nearly 90% seen once. The sample was CD4+ or CD8+ T cells sorted from blood, taken in a trial of the OX40 agonist ivuxolimab. These receptors came from an adult with an advanced solid tumor such as melanoma, head and neck, liver or kidney cancer.

This clone is a singleton in its sample. The chain recombines TRBV19 with TRBJ2-1; TRBD2 matches at 7 bases. V dropped 1 base and J dropped 7; count of bases not matched to a gene: 7. CDR1 and CDR2 from the germline V gene are LNHDA and SQIVND (reference sequence). CDR3 length: 15 amino acids. The CDR3, as DNA: TGTGCCAGTAGTATAGGCGGGATAGCGGGTAATGAGCAGTTCTTC. This encodes CASSIGGIAGNEQFF. The full variable domain, in which reference TRBV19 and TRBJ2-1 provide the parts outside the CDR3, is DGGITQSPKYLFRKEGQNVTLSCEQNLNHDAMYWYRQDPGQGLRLIYYSQIVNDFQKGDIAEGYSVSREKKESFPLTVTSAQKNPTAFYLCASSIGGIAGNEQFFGPGTRLTVL.

Remarks on this clone: At one end, the junction sequence differs from germline, possibly due to a read error. The CDR3 DNA sequence: TGCGCCAGCAGCCAAGATCAGAGCTTC. Translation: CASSQDQSF. This chain joins TRBV4-1 and TRBJ2-4; D not certain. Germline values: CDR1 MGHRA, CDR2 YSYEKL. This CDR3 is built from 9 residues.

V gene TRBV7-9 combines with J gene TRBJ2-1; TRBD1 might be the D (8 bases). CDR1 is SEHNR, CDR2 FQNEAQ, per germline (reference sequence). The CDR3 is 14 amino acids. Between the trimmed V and J ends, which lost 2 bases and 6 bases, there was a span of 11 bases. The CDR3 nucleotides are TGTGCCAGCAGCTTATACAGGGGGGGCAATGAGCAGTTCTTC. Translation gives CASSLYRGGNEQFF.

The chain has TRBV6-6 and TRBJ2-2; tentatively, D is TRBD2 (7 bases). The germline V gene has CDR1 MNHNY and CDR2 SVGAGI (reference sequence). This CDR3 comprises 14 residues. Trimming took off 7 bases at V and 4 bases at J, with 13 bases between the two ends. In nucleotides, the CDR3 is TGTGCCAGCATTAGGGGGGGGTTCACCGGGGAGCTGTTTTTT. It yields the protein CASIRGGFTGELFF.

This chain connects TRBV11-2 to TRBJ1-2; perhaps TRBD1 as D (5 bases). Germline CDR1 is SGHAT and CDR2 is FQNNGV. The CDR3 spans 14 residues. Trimming took 5 bases from V and 1 from J, leaving 11 bases between them. This CDR3 reads CASSLLDNNYGYTF. As DNA, the CDR3 is TGTGCCAGCAGCCTACTGGACAATAACTATGGCTACACCTTC.

The CDR3, as DNA: TGTGCCAGCAAGAGGACTAGCGGATCCTACGAGCAGTACTTC. It is translated as CASKRTSGSYEQYF. The rearrangement uses TRBV2 and TRBJ2-7, with TRBD2 matching 10 bases. Germline V lookup: CDR1 SNHLY, CDR2 FYNNEI. The CDR3 covers 14 residues. Trimming cost V 7 bases and J 1 base; bases outside gene matches: 4.

CDR3 coding DNA: TGTGCCAGCAGCTGGGGGACAGGGAGCTGGGAGACCCAGTACTTC. Translated: CASSWGTGSWETQYF. The chain employs TRBV5-6 and TRBJ2-5, with 9 bases lining up with TRBD1. The germline V gene has CDR1 SGHDT and CDR2 YYEEEE. The CDR3 extends over 15 amino acids. The trim removed 3 bases at V and 5 bases at J, leaving 8 bases unmatched.

The J gene is TRBJ2-7, the V gene TRBV6-1; 7 bases are a match to TRBD1. With 5 bases clipped from V and 1 base from J, the junction kept 5 bases outside the gene matches. Per germline, CDR1 MNHNS and CDR2 SASEGT. This CDR3 contains 14 residues. As DNA, the CDR3 is TGTGCCAGCAGTCAAGGGACAGTTTCCTACGAGCAGTACTTC. Translation: CASSQGTVSYEQYF.

The gene calls are TRBV27 and TRBJ1-2; 7 bases fit TRBD1. The germline V gene has CDR1 MNHEY and CDR2 SMNVEV (reference sequence). The CDR3 length is 15 residues. Trimming at V came to 8 bases and at J to 7 bases, leaving 16 bases not matched to a gene. The CDR3 DNA sequence: TGTGCCAGCCGACCGAGTAGGGACAGCCGAGGTGGCTACACCTTC. It yields the protein CASRPSRDSRGGYTF.

The chain is built from TRBV5-1 and TRBJ2-6; D gene uncertain. The CDR3 has 16 residues. V was trimmed by 4 bases and J by 0 bases, leaving 11 bases between them. Germline V CDR1 and CDR2: SGHRS, YFSETQ. Here the CDR3 reads CASSLGQSSGANVLTF. Written as DNA, the CDR3 is TGCGCCAGCAGCCTCGGCCAGAGCTCTGGGGCCAACGTCCTGACTTTC.

The chain uses TRBV11-2 and TRBJ2-7, with 7 bases aligning to TRBD1. The length of the CDR3 is 12 residues. Germline CDR1 is SGHAT and CDR2 is FQNNGV. Trimming removed 10 bases from V and 7 bases from J; junction bases left unmatched: 10. The DNA for the CDR3 is TGTGCCAACCCTAAGGGGGCTAAAGAGCAGTACTTC. Encoded protein: CANPKGAKEQYF.

V and J are TRBV5-1 and TRBJ1-4; 7 bases are a match to TRBD1. The CDR3 spans 13 residues. Germline V gene lookup returns CDR1 SGHRS and CDR2 YFSETQ. V lost 5 bases, J lost 5 bases, and 3 bases stayed unmatched. CDR3 nucleotides: TGCGCCAGCAGTCGGGACAGCAATGAAAAACTGTTTTTT. Its protein product is CASSRDSNEKLFF.

Here the CDR3 DNA reads TGTGCCAGCCAGCCAAGATTAAGCTCCTACAATGAGCAGTTCTTC. It encodes CASQPRLSSYNEQFF. The chain has TRBV19 and TRBJ2-1; D gene unclear. The CDR3 extends over 15 amino acids. Germline V gene sequence: CDR1 LNHDA, CDR2 SQIVND (reference sequence). Trimming shortened V by 9 bases and J by 0 bases, and 15 bases separated the two germline ends.

V is TRBV4-1 and J is TRBJ1-2; TRBD1 agrees at 7 bases. This CDR3 has 17 residues. The germline CDR1 and CDR2 sequences are MGHRA and YSYEKL. Losses at the gene ends were 1 base for V and 3 bases for J; bases not matched to a gene: 11. The CDR3 here is CASSQGVPLGGDYGYTF. The CDR3 DNA is TGCGCCAGCAGCCAAGGGGTCCCCCTAGGGGGCGACTATGGCTACACCTTC.

J is TRBJ1-2 and V is TRBV5-5, with D unclear. This CDR3 has 13 residues. Deletions cut 1 base from V and 5 bases from J, with 9 bases between. Germline V gene lookup returns CDR1 SGHKS and CDR2 YYEKEE (reference sequence). CDR3 in DNA: TGTGCCAGCAGCTTGCAACGGATTTATGGCTACACCTTC. This codes for CASSLQRIYGYTF.

This chain joins TRBV2 and TRBJ1-5; no firm D call. This CDR3 contains 14 residues. V gave up 4 bases and J gave up 3 bases, with 10 bases separating them. The germline gives CDR1 SNHLY, CDR2 FYNNEI. CDR3 in DNA: TGTGCCAGCAGTGCACAGAGATCCAATCAGCCCCAGCATTTT. Its translation is CASSAQRSNQPQHF.

The chain joins TRBV27 to TRBJ2-1, with 8 bases aligning to TRBD2. The CDR3 loop spans 17 amino acids. Germline V gene data show CDR1 as MNHEY and CDR2 as SMNVEV (reference sequence). V was pared by 0 bases and J by 4 bases, with 8 bases of the junction left unmatched. The CDR3 region is CASSLSGLALRYNEQFF. CDR3 in DNA: TGTGCCAGCAGTTTATCCGGACTAGCTCTGCGATACAATGAGCAGTTCTTC.

This chain connects TRBV5-4 to TRBJ1-1; TRBD1 matches 12 bases. Unmatched junction bases numbered 13, after V lost 5 bases and J lost 5 bases. CDR1 and CDR2 from the germline V gene are SGHNT and YYREEE (reference sequence). The CDR3 has 17 amino acids. The CDR3: CASSSKGTGGARTEAFF. CDR3 coding DNA: TGTGCCAGCAGTTCGAAGGGGACAGGGGGCGCAAGGACTGAAGCTTTCTTT.

The V call is TRBV7-2, the J call TRBJ2-7; 7 bases match TRBD1. After removal of 5 bases from V and 3 bases from J, the junction contained 13 bases not matched to a gene. Per the germline V gene, CDR1 is SGHTA and CDR2 is FQGNSA. CDR3 length equals 16 residues. The CDR3 reads CASSLGDRVRFYEQYF. CDR3 in DNA: TGTGCCAGCAGCCTGGGCGACAGGGTTAGATTCTACGAGCAGTACTTC.

This clone was detected once. The chain is built from TRBV2 and TRBJ2-5, with 7 bases identical to TRBD2. Germline CDR1 reads SNHLY; CDR2 reads FYNNEI. The CDR3 extends over 10 amino acids. Trimming cost V 6 bases and J 11 bases; bases outside gene matches: 3. This chain's CDR3 is CASRAGVQYF. CDR3 nucleotide sequence: TGTGCCAGCAGGGCGGGGGTGCAGTACTTC.

The V and J genes are TRBV6-5 and TRBJ2-7; no reliable D call. Trimming took off 5 bases at V and 3 bases at J, with 11 bases between the two ends. The CDR3 has 13 amino acids. Germline V CDR1 and CDR2: MNHEY, SVGAGI. In nucleotides, the CDR3 is TGTGCCAGCAGTGAAAGATATGTCTACGAGCAGTACTTC. This encodes CASSERYVYEQYF.

V and J are TRBV28 and TRBJ1-1; no firm D call. The CDR3 length is 14 residues. Trimming left V 2 bases short and J 6 bases short, with 13 bases between. Germline V CDR1 and CDR2: MDHEN, SYDVKM. The CDR3 DNA follows: TGTGCCAGCAGTTTACCACCCCCCGGACCTGAAGCTTTCTTT. The encoded protein is CASSLPPPGPEAFF.

V and J are TRBV6-6 and TRBJ2-2; the D is unclear. The CDR3 sequence is 12 residues long. V lost 8 bases to trimming and J lost 6 bases, with 10 bases between them. Per germline, CDR1 MNHNY and CDR2 SVGAGI (reference sequence). In DNA form, the CDR3 reads TGTGCCAGCGGGCGGCTCGCCGGGGAGCTGTTTTTT. Protein sequence: CASGRLAGELFF.

This clone showed up just once. This chain uses TRBV5-1 with TRBJ2-5; 8 bases fit TRBD1. With V trimmed by 3 bases and J by 3 bases, 4 bases remained unmatched. This CDR3 is 14 amino acids long. Germline V gives CDR1 SGHRS, CDR2 YFSETQ. The CDR3 DNA reads TGCGCCAGCAGCTCGCTACAGGGGGAAGAGACCCAGTACTTC. Translating gives CASSSLQGEETQYF.

The rearrangement links TRBV6-4 to TRBJ2-3; possibly TRBD2 for D (6 bases). V lost 0 bases and J 5 bases, leaving 9 bases between the germline ends. This CDR3 spans 14 amino acids. The V gene's germline CDR1 is MRHNA and CDR2 SNTAGT. The CDR3 sequence is CASSDSTAGDTQYF. DNA for the CDR3: TGTGCCAGCAGTGACTCGACAGCGGGAGATACGCAGTATTTT.

The V and J genes are TRBV28 and TRBJ2-1; TRBD2 aligns across 7 bases. This CDR3 spans 13 amino acids. In germline, CDR1 is MDHEN, CDR2 SYDVKM. V dropped 6 bases and J dropped 8; count of bases not matched to a gene: 7. This CDR3 is CASSPAGDDEQFF. The CDR3 DNA follows: TGTGCCAGCAGCCCGGCGGGGGACGATGAGCAGTTCTTC. Full variable domain (missing parts from reference TRBV28 and TRBJ2-1): DVKVTQSSRYLVKRTGEKVFLECVQDMDHENMFWYRQDPGLGLRLIYFSYDVKMKEKGDIPEGYSVSREKKERFSLILESASTNQTSMYLCASSPAGDDEQFFGPGTRLTVL.

The V call is TRBV4-2, the J call TRBJ2-3, with D possibly matching TRBD2 (6 bases). CDR1 and CDR2 from the germline V gene are LGHNA and YNFKEQ. CDR3 length: 16 residues. V was trimmed by 4 bases and J by 5 bases, leaving 19 bases between them. CDR3 sequence (DNA): TGTGCCAGCAGCCTCCCCACCGGAGGGCCTAGAGATACGCAGTATTTT. As protein: CASSLPTGGPRDTQYF.

CDR3 amino acids: CASEDRSLAKNIQYF. The CDR3 DNA follows: TGTGCCAGCGAGGACAGGAGCCTAGCCAAAAACATTCAGTACTTC. The J gene is TRBJ2-4, the V gene TRBV28; 7 nucleotides align to TRBD1. The CDR3 contains 15 residues. Germline CDR1 reads MDHEN; CDR2 reads SYDVKM. V was pared by 8 bases and J by 0 bases, with 7 bases of the junction left unmatched.

The rearrangement joins TRBV7-9 to TRBJ1-3; tentatively, D is TRBD1 (5 bases). This CDR3 is 15 amino acids long. Deletions cut 3 bases from V and 9 bases from J, with 18 bases between. Germline V gene data show CDR1 as SEHNR and CDR2 as FQNEAQ (reference sequence). The CDR3 loop reads CASSFPFSGTVTIYF. CDR3 nucleotide sequence: TGTGCCAGCAGCTTTCCATTCTCAGGGACCGTCACCATATATTTT.

The V call is TRBV6-6, the J call TRBJ2-7, with 8 bases matching TRBD1. This CDR3 spans 14 amino acids. V gave up 5 bases and J gave up 2 bases; unmatched junction bases: 5. The germline V gene has CDR1 MNHNY and CDR2 SVGAGI (reference sequence). Here the CDR3 reads CASSRQGTTYEQYF. For the CDR3, the DNA is TGTGCCAGCAGTCGACAGGGGACGACCTACGAGCAGTACTTC.

The chain has TRBV5-6 and TRBJ2-3; D assignment may be TRBD1 or TRBD2 (6 bases each). The CDR3 runs to 17 residues. V shed 0 bases and J shed 6 bases, with 20 bases lying between them. In germline, CDR1 is SGHDT, CDR2 YYEEEE. Here the CDR3 reads CASSLVTGAYIQDTQYF. For the CDR3, the DNA is TGTGCCAGCAGCTTGGTGACGGGGGCTTATATCCAGGATACGCAGTATTTT.